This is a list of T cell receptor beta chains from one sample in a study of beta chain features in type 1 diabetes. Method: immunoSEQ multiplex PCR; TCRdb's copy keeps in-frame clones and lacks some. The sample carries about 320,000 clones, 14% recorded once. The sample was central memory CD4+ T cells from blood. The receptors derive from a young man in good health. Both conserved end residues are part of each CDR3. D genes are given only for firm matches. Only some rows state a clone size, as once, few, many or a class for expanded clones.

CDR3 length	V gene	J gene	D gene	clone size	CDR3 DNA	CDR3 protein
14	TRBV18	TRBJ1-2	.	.	TGTGCCAGCTCACCTATACAGGGTCCGACCCCATACACCTTC	CASSPIQGPTPYTF
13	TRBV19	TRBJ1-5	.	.	TGTGCCAGTAGTATAATGAGCGGACAGCCCCAGCATTTT	CASSIMSGQPQHF
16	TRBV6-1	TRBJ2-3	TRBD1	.	TGTGCCAGCAGTAAAGACAGACCAGGGGGTTCAGATACGCAGTATTTT	CASSKDRPGGSDTQYF
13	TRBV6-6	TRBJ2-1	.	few	TGTGCCAGTGGTGGCCAATACTACAATGAGCAGTTCTTC	CASGGQYYNEQFF
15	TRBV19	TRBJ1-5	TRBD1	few	TGTGCCAGTAAACCGGGACAGGGTTTGAGTCAGCCCCAGCATTTT	CASKPGQGLSQPQHF
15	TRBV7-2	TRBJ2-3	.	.	TGTGCCAGCAGCCGCCCGAGAACGGTAGCAGATACGCAGTATTTT	CASSRPRTVADTQYF
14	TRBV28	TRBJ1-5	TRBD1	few	TGTGCCAGCAGACAAGGACAGGGTAATCAGCCCCAGCATTTT	CASRQGQGNQPQHF
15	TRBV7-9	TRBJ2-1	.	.	TGTGCCAGCAGCTTAGGACTAGACTCCTACAATGAGCAGTTCTTC	CASSLGLDSYNEQFF
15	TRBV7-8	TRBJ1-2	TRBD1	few	TGTGCCAGCAGCTTTGGGACAGGGACAGGGTCTGGCTACACCTTC	CASSFGTGTGSGYTF
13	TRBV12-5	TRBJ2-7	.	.	TGTGCTAGTGGTTTGGTTACGGGACTCGAGCAGTACTTC	CASGLVTGLEQYF
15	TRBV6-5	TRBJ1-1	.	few	TGTGCCAGCCGGGACCGAACAGATTTGAACACTGAAGCTTTCTTT	CASRDRTDLNTEAFF
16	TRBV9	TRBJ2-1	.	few	TGTGCCAGCAGCGTAGTCCCGCAGGGTTCGTACAATGAGCAGTTCTTC	CASSVVPQGSYNEQFF
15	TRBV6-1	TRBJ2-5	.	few	TGTGCCAGCAGTGAAGCATCAGGGAACCAAGAGACCCAGTACTTC	CASSEASGNQETQYF
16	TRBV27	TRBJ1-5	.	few	TGTGCCAGCAGTTTAGGCTGGGCAGACAATTATCAGCCCCAGCATTTT	CASSLGWADNYQPQHF
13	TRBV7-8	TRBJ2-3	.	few	TGTGCCAGCAGCCAAGGGCGCGCAGATACGCAGTATTTT	CASSQGRADTQYF
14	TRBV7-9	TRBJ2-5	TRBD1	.	TGTGCCAGCAGCTCCGGGACAGGCACAGAGACCCAGTACTTC	CASSSGTGTETQYF
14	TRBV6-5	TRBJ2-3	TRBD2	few	TGTGCCACTCGGATAGCGGGAGACCCAGATACGCAGTATTTT	CATRIAGDPDTQYF
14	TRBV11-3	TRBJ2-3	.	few	TGTGCCAGCAGCTTAGTCGGGGGCGCAGATACGCAGTATTTT	CASSLVGGADTQYF
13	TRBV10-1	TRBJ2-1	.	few	TGCGCCAGCAGTCCTGACCGGGTCGGTGAGCAGTTCTTC	CASSPDRVGEQFF
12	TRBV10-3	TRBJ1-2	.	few	TGTGCCATCAGTTCGGGATCTCTTGGCTACACCTTC	CAISSGSLGYTF
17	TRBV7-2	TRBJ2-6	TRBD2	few	TGTGCCAGCAGCTTAGGGGGACTAGTGCCCGGGGCCAACGTCCTGACTTTC	CASSLGGLVPGANVLTF
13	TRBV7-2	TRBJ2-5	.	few	TGTGCCAGCAGCTTTGACAGCCAAGAGACCCAGTACTTC	CASSFDSQETQYF
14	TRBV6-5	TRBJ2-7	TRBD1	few	TGTGCCAGCTCCGCAGGGACAGGGCGGTTCGAGCAGTACTTC	CASSAGTGRFEQYF
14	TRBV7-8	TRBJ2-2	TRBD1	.	TGTGCCAGCAGCCTCCAGGGGGCAGGCGGGGAGCTGTTTTTT	CASSLQGAGGELFF
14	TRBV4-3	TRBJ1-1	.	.	TGCGCCAGCAGCCAAGATATTAGGGACACTGAAGCTTTCTTT	CASSQDIRDTEAFF
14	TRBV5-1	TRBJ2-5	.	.	TGCGCCAGCTCAGGACAGGGACTAGGGGAGACCCAGTACTTC	CASSGQGLGETQYF
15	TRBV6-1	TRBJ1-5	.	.	TGTGCCAGCAGTGAATTTTGGGGAGGAGATCAGCCCCAGCATTTT	CASSEFWGGDQPQHF
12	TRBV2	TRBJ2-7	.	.	TGTGCCAGCCATGAGACCCGGTACGAGCAGTACTTC	CASHETRYEQYF
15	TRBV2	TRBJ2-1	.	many	TGTGCCAGCAGGTCCGAGACAGGAGGTTACAATGAGCAGTTCTTC	CASRSETGGYNEQFF
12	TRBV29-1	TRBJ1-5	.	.	TGCAGCGTTGATTTGGGGTCTCCGCCCCAGCATTTT	CSVDLGSPPQHF
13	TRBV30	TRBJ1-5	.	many	TGTGCCTGGGCCCGGGACGGCTCAGGGCCCCAGCATTTT	CAWARDGSGPQHF
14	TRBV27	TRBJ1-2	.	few	TGTGCCAGCAGTTCGAGACACCCGGTCTATGGCTACACCTTC	CASSSRHPVYGYTF
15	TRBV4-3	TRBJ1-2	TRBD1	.	TGCGCCAGCAGCCGGTTTATACAGGGGAATGGAGGCTACACCTTC	CASSRFIQGNGGYTF
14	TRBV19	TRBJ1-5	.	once	TGTGCCAGTAGTAGGGGGGCCGTAGGTCAGCCCCAGCATTTT	CASSRGAVGQPQHF
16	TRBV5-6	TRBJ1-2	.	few	TGTGCCAGCAGCCTTGGCGGGGGGGAGATTAACTATGGCTACACCTTC	CASSLGGGEINYGYTF
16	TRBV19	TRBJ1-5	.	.	TGTGCCAGTAGTCCCCAAGGGGTAAGGGGCAATCAGCCCCAGCATTTT	CASSPQGVRGNQPQHF
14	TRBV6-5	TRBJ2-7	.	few	TGTGCCATCAGTGAGTCGGCAGGGTCCTACGAGCAGTACTTC	CAISESAGSYEQYF
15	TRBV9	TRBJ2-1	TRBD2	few	TGTGCCAGCAGCGGGACTAGCGGAACCTACAATGAGCAGTTCTTC	CASSGTSGTYNEQFF
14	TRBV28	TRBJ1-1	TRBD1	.	TGTGCCAGCAGACTCGGGACAGGGGTATCTGAAGCTTTCTTT	CASRLGTGVSEAFF
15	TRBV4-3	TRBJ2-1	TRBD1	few	TGCGCCAGCAGCCCCCAGGGACAGGGCCACAATGAGCAGTTCTTC	CASSPQGQGHNEQFF
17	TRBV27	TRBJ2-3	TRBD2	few	TGTGCCAGCAAACGATACCTAACGGGAGGGCCGGGACATACGCAGTATTTT	CASKRYLTGGPGHTQYF
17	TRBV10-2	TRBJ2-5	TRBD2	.	TGCGCCAGCAGCCCTCTTTGGACTAGCGGGGCCGGGGGGTCCCAGTACTTC	CASSPLWTSGAGGSQYF
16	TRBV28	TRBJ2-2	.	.	TGTGCCAGCAGTTCTAGAGGCAGGCCGAACACCGGGGAGCTGTTTTTT	CASSSRGRPNTGELFF
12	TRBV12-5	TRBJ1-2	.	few	TGTGCTAGTGGTCAGGACACGTATGGCTACACCTTC	CASGQDTYGYTF
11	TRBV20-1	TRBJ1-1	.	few	TGCAGTGCTAGTCTTCGGAGTGAAGCTTTCTTT	CSASLRSEAFF
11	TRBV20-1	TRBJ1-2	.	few	TGCAGTGCTAGAATGGACAGACACTACACCTTC	CSARMDRHYTF
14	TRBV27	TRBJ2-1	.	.	TGTGCCAGTTACAGAGCGGGCTCCCCAAATGAGCAGTTCTTC	CASYRAGSPNEQFF
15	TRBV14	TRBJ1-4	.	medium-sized	TGTGCCAGCAGCCAAGACCAGGGATCCGGTGAAAAACTGTTTTTT	CASSQDQGSGEKLFF